This is a list of T cell receptor beta chains from one sample in a study of cytomegalovirus exposure and HLA in healthy donors. Assay used: immunoSEQ multiplex PCR; TCRdb lists only in-frame clones, some missing. The profile shows around 150,000 clones, 77% of them singletons. The sequencing input was PBMCs. The source is a man in his forties or fifties in good health and CMV-seropositive. The CDR3 runs from the conserved cysteine through the conserved F or W. Fields, in order: V gene, clone size, D gene, J gene, CDR3 DNA, CDR3 protein. A D gene is named only where the DNA matches it firmly. The listing skips clone size in some rows; elsewhere it reads once, few, many or a size class.

TRBV19	.	TRBD1	TRBJ2-5	TGTGCCAGTAGTCGCCGGGACAGGAAAGAGACCCAGTACTTC	CASSRRDRKETQYF
TRBV4-3	.	TRBD2	TRBJ2-1	TGCGCCAGCAGCCAAGATTCGAGCGGGGGGGCAAGCTCCTACAATGAGCAGTTCTTC	CASSQDSSGGASSYNEQFF
TRBV5-8	.	TRBD2	TRBJ2-7	TGTGCCAGCAGCCGAAGTCGGGGGGGGGCCTACGAGCAGTACTTC	CASSRSRGGAYEQYF
TRBV29-1	.	TRBD1	TRBJ2-7	TGCAGCGTGGGTCAGTCGGGACAGGGGAACGAGCAGTACTTC	CSVGQSGQGNEQYF
TRBV7-2	.	TRBD1	TRBJ1-2	TGTGCCAGCAGCCCGACAGGGCCCTATGGCTACACCTTC	CASSPTGPYGYTF
TRBV30	.	TRBD1	TRBJ2-3	TGTGCCTGGGGGGGGACAGGGGCGGATACGCAGTATTTT	CAWGGTGADTQYF
TRBV5-1	.	TRBD1	TRBJ2-7	TGCGCCAGCGGGGACAGGGGTGGATTCCACGAGCAGTACTTC	CASGDRGGFHEQYF
TRBV7-8	.	.	TRBJ2-7	TGTGCCAGCAGCTTGGACCTAGCCCGGGACACCTCCTACGAGCAGTACTTC	CASSLDLARDTSYEQYF
TRBV10-3	.	TRBD1	TRBJ2-7	TGTGCCATCAGTGAGTCCGGGACAGGGGTCGCCTACGGGCAGTACTTC	CAISESGTGVAYGQYF
TRBV14	.	.	TRBJ1-6	TGTGCCAGCAGCCAAGTCCGGCGGAATTCACCCCTCCACTTT	CASSQVRRNSPLHF
TRBV28	.	TRBD1	TRBJ1-4	TGTGCCAGCACCGGACAGGGGACGAAAAAACTGTTTTTT	CASTGQGTKKLFF
TRBV2	.	.	TRBJ1-2	TGTGCCAGCAGTGGAGACAGACCCTCTCTCTATGGCTACACCTTC	CASSGDRPSLYGYTF
TRBV6-1	few	.	TRBJ2-7	TGTGCCAGCAGTGACTCAGGAAAGTCCTACGAGCAGTACTTC	CASSDSGKSYEQYF
TRBV6-5	.	.	TRBJ1-5	TGTGCCAGCAGTTACCGCAACAGGAATCAGCCCCAGCATTTT	CASSYRNRNQPQHF
TRBV9	.	.	TRBJ1-4	TGTGCCAGCAGCGCAGGGGTTTTTGCTAATGAAAAACTGTTTTTT	CASSAGVFANEKLFF
TRBV18	.	.	TRBJ2-1	TGTGCCAGCTCACCCGGGGGGCGACTAACCTCCTACAATGAGCAGTTCTTC	CASSPGGRLTSYNEQFF
TRBV28	.	.	TRBJ2-7	TGTGCCAGCAGTTGGACTGCTTCCTACGAGCAGTACTTC	CASSWTASYEQYF
TRBV29-1	.	TRBD1	TRBJ2-7	TGCAGCGTTGCGGGGACAGGGGGTTACGAGCAGTACTTC	CSVAGTGGYEQYF
TRBV10-3	.	.	TRBJ1-2	TGTGCCATCAGTGACAGGGCGGCTAACTATGGCTACACCTTC	CAISDRAANYGYTF
TRBV19	.	.	TRBJ1-2	TGTGCCAGTAGTATAGCCCCAGGTGGTATGGTGGGCTACACCTTC	CASSIAPGGMVGYTF
TRBV10-3	.	.	TRBJ2-1	TGTGCCATCAGTGATTCGAAGGGGTTGGTAGATGAGCAGTTCTTC	CAISDSKGLVDEQFF
TRBV27	.	TRBD2	TRBJ2-3	TGTGCCAGCAGTTCCAATCCTGGACTAGCGGGGACAGATACGCAGTATTTT	CASSSNPGLAGTDTQYF